This T cell receptor (beta chain) was documented in a study of CD8 T cells in Susac syndrome. Whole-study findings and limits: The study's TCR sequencing and HLA analysis drew on a certain number of individuals. That number was acknowledged as relatively small.

Sequencing targeted TCR beta in blood CD8+ and CD4+ T cells. The multiple sclerosis control group was made up of treatment-naive patients with stable or active relapsing-remitting disease. This clonotype was seen just once. Its cognate antigen is unknown. This CDR3 has 15 amino acids. J lost 4 bases, V lost 6 bases, and 8 bases had no gene match. Germline CDR1 reads SNHLY; CDR2 reads FYNNEI. The RNA, about 0.5 to 1 ug, was put through reverse transcription using random hexamers. TCRdb re-analysed the immunoSEQ multiplex PCR reads in MiXCR, keeping a single row per CDR3 protein. The sample includes about 200,000 distinct CDR3 sequences, approximately 90% of them seen just once.

The clonotype originates from a human donor with multiple sclerosis. Sequencing was performed on CD8+ T cells from PBMCs. This chain joins TRBV2 and TRBJ1-5, with 8 bases fitting TRBD1. This CDR3 reads CASSATGEGNQPQHF. The CDR3 nucleotides are TGTGCCAGCAGCGCGACAGGGGAGGGAAATCAGCCCCAGCATTTT.